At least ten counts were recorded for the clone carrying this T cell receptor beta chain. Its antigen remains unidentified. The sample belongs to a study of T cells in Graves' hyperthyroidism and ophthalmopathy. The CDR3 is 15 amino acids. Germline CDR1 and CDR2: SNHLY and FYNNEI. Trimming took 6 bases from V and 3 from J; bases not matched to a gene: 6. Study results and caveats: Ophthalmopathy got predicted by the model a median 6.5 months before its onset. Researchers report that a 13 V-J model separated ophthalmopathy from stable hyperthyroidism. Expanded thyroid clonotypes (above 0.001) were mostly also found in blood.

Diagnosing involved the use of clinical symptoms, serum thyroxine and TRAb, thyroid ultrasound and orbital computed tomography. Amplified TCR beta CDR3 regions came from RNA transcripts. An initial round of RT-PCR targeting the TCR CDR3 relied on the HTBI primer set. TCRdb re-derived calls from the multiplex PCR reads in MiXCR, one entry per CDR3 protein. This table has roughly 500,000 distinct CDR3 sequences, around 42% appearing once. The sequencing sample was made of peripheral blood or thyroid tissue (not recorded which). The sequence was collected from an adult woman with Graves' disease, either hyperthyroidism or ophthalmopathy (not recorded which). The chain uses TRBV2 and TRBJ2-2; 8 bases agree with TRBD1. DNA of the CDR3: TGTGCCAGCAGGGACCCGACAGGGGACACCGGGGAGCTGTTTTTT. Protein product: CASRDPTGDTGELFF.